Listed below are T cell receptor beta chains from one sample, sequenced in a study of regulatory T cells in long-lasting Graves disease. TCRdb re-analysed the multiplex PCR reads in MiXCR, keeping a single row per CDR3 protein. The table includes over 300,000 distinct CDR3 sequences, 15% to 19% detected once. Sequenced here: peripheral blood mononuclear cells (PBMCs), sampled at new diagnosis, from a patient treated with antithyroid drugs. Receptors were obtained from a female donor with Graves disease. CDR3s include the opening cysteine and the closing phenylalanine or tryptophan. The D gene is left open where the match is weak. The size of a clone is reported for some rows only, either as once, few or many, or as a class for expanded clones.

j_gene: TRBJ2-1
d_gene: -
abundance: many
v_gene: TRBV20-1
CDR3aa: CSAPSFDSASYNEQFF
CDR3nt: TGCAGTGCCCCATCATTCGACTCCGCCTCCTACAATGAGCAGTTCTTC

j_gene: TRBJ2-5
d_gene: -
abundance: many
v_gene: TRBV20-1
CDR3aa: CSAQIPRVQETQYF
CDR3nt: TGCAGTGCCCAAATCCCCAGGGTCCAAGAGACCCAGTACTTC

j_gene: TRBJ2-7
d_gene: -
abundance: -
v_gene: TRBV7-2
CDR3aa: CASSLATGPYYEQYF
CDR3nt: TGTGCCAGCAGCTTAGCCACAGGGCCCTACTACGAGCAGTACTTC

j_gene: TRBJ2-1
d_gene: -
abundance: many
v_gene: TRBV10-1
CDR3aa: CASSPADFGMFF
CDR3nt: TGCGCCAGCAGCCCCGCGGACTTCGGAATGTTCTTC

j_gene: TRBJ2-2
d_gene: -
abundance: few
v_gene: TRBV3-1
CDR3aa: CASSQGAGLTGELFF
CDR3nt: TGTGCCAGCAGCCAAGGGGCTGGCTTGACCGGGGAGCTGTTTTTT

j_gene: TRBJ2-1
d_gene: -
abundance: many
v_gene: TRBV12-3/TRBV12-4
CDR3aa: CASTPGPSYNEQFF
CDR3nt: TGTGCCAGCACCCCGGGTCCTTCCTACAATGAGCAGTTCTTC

j_gene: TRBJ2-1
d_gene: -
abundance: few
v_gene: TRBV19
CDR3aa: CAGEPGLSPSRRIYNEQFF
CDR3nt: TGTGCCGGGGAGCCCGGGCTTTCCCCATCTAGGCGAATCTACAATGAGCAGTTCTTC

j_gene: TRBJ1-1
d_gene: -
abundance: many
v_gene: TRBV5-5
CDR3aa: CASNIGQSRIF
CDR3nt: TGTGCCAGCAACATTGGGCAGAGCAGAATCTTT

j_gene: TRBJ2-7
d_gene: TRBD2
abundance: -
v_gene: TRBV7-9
CDR3aa: CASTQAGGPYEQYF
CDR3nt: TGTGCCAGCACCCAGGCGGGAGGGCCCTACGAGCAGTACTTC

j_gene: TRBJ2-1
d_gene: TRBD1
abundance: once
v_gene: TRBV3-1
CDR3aa: CASSLSDRGEQFF
CDR3nt: TGTGCCAGCAGCCTGTCGGACAGGGGTGAGCAGTTCTTC

j_gene: TRBJ2-7
d_gene: TRBD2
abundance: few
v_gene: TRBV6-9
CDR3aa: CASSWEQEAGTSGSYEQYF
CDR3nt: TGTGCCAGCAGTTGGGAACAGGAGGCCGGGACTAGCGGCTCTTACGAGCAGTACTTC

j_gene: TRBJ2-7
d_gene: -
abundance: many
v_gene: TRBV10-2
CDR3aa: CASSGGLSPTYEQYF
CDR3nt: TGCGCCAGCAGTGGGGGACTCTCACCCACCTACGAGCAGTACTTC

j_gene: TRBJ1-1
d_gene: TRBD1
abundance: -
v_gene: TRBV13
CDR3aa: CASSTITGATEAFF
CDR3nt: TGTGCCAGCAGCACGATCACAGGGGCCACTGAAGCTTTCTTT

j_gene: TRBJ2-7
d_gene: -
abundance: many
v_gene: TRBV20-1
CDR3aa: CSARPTRLTYEQYF
CDR3nt: TGCAGTGCTAGACCGACTAGACTCACCTACGAGCAGTACTTC

j_gene: TRBJ1-6
d_gene: -
abundance: few
v_gene: TRBV2
CDR3aa: CASSSRDSYNSPLHF
CDR3nt: TGTGCCAGCAGCTCCAGGGACTCCTATAATTCACCCCTCCACTTT

j_gene: TRBJ2-7
d_gene: TRBD2
abundance: many
v_gene: TRBV27
CDR3aa: CASSGRPHEQYF
CDR3nt: TGTGCCAGCAGCGGGAGGCCCCACGAGCAGTACTTC

j_gene: TRBJ2-5
d_gene: -
abundance: few
v_gene: TRBV10-2
CDR3aa: CASSAIIQETQYF
CDR3nt: TGCGCCAGCAGTGCAATTATCCAAGAGACCCAGTACTTC

j_gene: TRBJ2-3
d_gene: TRBD2
abundance: -
v_gene: TRBV7-2
CDR3aa: CASSSTTSGATDTQYF
CDR3nt: TGTGCCAGCAGCTCCACTACTAGCGGGGCGACGGATACGCAGTATTTT

j_gene: TRBJ1-1
d_gene: -
abundance: many
v_gene: TRBV11-2
CDR3aa: CASSLGSPHKKNTEAFF
CDR3nt: TGTGCCAGCAGCTTAGGTAGTCCCCATAAGAAGAACACTGAAGCTTTCTTT

j_gene: TRBJ2-3
d_gene: -
abundance: -
v_gene: TRBV7-9
CDR3aa: CAILDSTDTQYF
CDR3nt: TGTGCCATCCTGGACAGCACAGATACGCAGTATTTT

j_gene: TRBJ1-1
d_gene: -
abundance: many
v_gene: TRBV3-1
CDR3aa: CASGMYYTEAFF
CDR3nt: TGTGCCAGCGGAATGTATTACACTGAAGCTTTCTTT

j_gene: TRBJ2-2
d_gene: -
abundance: few
v_gene: TRBV5-4
CDR3aa: CASSLRTVNTGELFF
CDR3nt: TGTGCCAGCAGCCTAAGGACAGTGAACACCGGGGAGCTGTTTTTT

j_gene: TRBJ2-5
d_gene: -
abundance: many
v_gene: TRBV12-3/TRBV12-4
CDR3aa: CASTPQGLESETQYF
CDR3nt: TGTGCCAGTACCCCACAGGGTCTGGAGTCGGAGACCCAGTACTTC

j_gene: TRBJ2-7
d_gene: -
abundance: -
v_gene: TRBV20-1
CDR3aa: CSAPSDSAYEQYF
CDR3nt: TGCAGTGCGCCCAGTGACAGCGCATACGAGCAGTACTTC

j_gene: TRBJ1-1
d_gene: -
abundance: -
v_gene: TRBV4-1
CDR3aa: CASSQGSVQANTEAFF
CDR3nt: TGCGCCAGCAGCCAAGGGAGTGTACAGGCAAACACTGAAGCTTTCTTT

j_gene: TRBJ2-1
d_gene: TRBD2
abundance: -
v_gene: TRBV19
CDR3aa: CASSIIREANEQFF
CDR3nt: TGTGCCAGTAGTATTATCCGGGAGGCTAATGAGCAGTTCTTC

j_gene: TRBJ1-5
d_gene: TRBD1
abundance: many
v_gene: TRBV27
CDR3aa: CASSPDRGPGQPQHF
CDR3nt: TGTGCCAGCAGTCCAGACAGGGGGCCGGGTCAGCCCCAGCATTTT

j_gene: TRBJ2-2
d_gene: TRBD1
abundance: -
v_gene: TRBV7-6
CDR3aa: CASSLLTGKAGELFF
CDR3nt: TGTGCCAGCAGCTTATTGACAGGGAAGGCCGGGGAGCTGTTTTTT

j_gene: TRBJ2-6
d_gene: -
abundance: few
v_gene: TRBV4-2
CDR3aa: CASSQDAITVGANVLTF
CDR3nt: TGTGCCAGCAGCCAAGATGCTATTACCGTTGGGGCCAACGTCCTGACTTTC

j_gene: TRBJ1-2
d_gene: -
abundance: few
v_gene: TRBV30
CDR3aa: CAWSVFRGSSYGYTF
CDR3nt: TGTGCCTGGAGTGTATTTAGGGGAAGTTCCTATGGCTACACCTTC

j_gene: TRBJ2-3
d_gene: TRBD2
abundance: many
v_gene: TRBV10-3
CDR3aa: CAMASGRGADTQYF
CDR3nt: TGTGCCATGGCCAGCGGGAGGGGCGCAGATACGCAGTATTTT